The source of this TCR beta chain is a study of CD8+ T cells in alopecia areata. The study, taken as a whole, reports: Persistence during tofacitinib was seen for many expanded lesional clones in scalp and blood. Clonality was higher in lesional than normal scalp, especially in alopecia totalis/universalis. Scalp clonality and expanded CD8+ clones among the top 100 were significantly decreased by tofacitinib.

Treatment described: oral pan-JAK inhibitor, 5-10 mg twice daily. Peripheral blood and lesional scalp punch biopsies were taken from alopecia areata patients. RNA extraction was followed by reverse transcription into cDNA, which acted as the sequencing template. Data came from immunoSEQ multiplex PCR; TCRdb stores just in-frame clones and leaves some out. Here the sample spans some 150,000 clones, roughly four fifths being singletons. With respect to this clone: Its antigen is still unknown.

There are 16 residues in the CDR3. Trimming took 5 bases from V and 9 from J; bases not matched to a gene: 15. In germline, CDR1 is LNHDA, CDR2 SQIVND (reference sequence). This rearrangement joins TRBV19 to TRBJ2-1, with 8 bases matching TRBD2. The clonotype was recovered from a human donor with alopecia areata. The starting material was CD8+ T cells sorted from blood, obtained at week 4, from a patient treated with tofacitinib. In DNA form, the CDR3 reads TGTGCCAGTAGTCCGGTCGGCGGGGGGCCAGGAGGTGAGCAGTTCTTC. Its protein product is CASSPVGGGPGGEQFF.